This T cell receptor beta chain was sequenced for a study of T cells in Graves' hyperthyroidism and ophthalmopathy (dated by TCRdb to between 2018 and 2021). Background on the whole study: Peripheral blood was collected at initial diagnosis, before any treatment. Whether ophthalmopathy could be predicted prospectively was tested in an independent validation cohort made up of 18 to 20 hyperthyroidism patients plus 17 patients who later progressed to ophthalmopathy. The study also compared thyroid tissue and blood T-cell repertoires from about six Graves' hyperthyroidism patients. To identify distinguishing TCR V-J signatures, a discovery cohort of about 100 patients was used, comprising some 45 with Graves' ophthalmopathy and around 60 with stable Graves' hyperthyroidism. The 100 or so discovery patients were divided at random into training and test sets in a 7:3 ratio. The paper describes TCR Vbeta CDR3 sequencing of about 140 peripheral blood samples, made up of some 42 ophthalmopathy patients, around 73 hyperthyroidism patients and about 17 progressor patients. After blood sampling, hyperthyroidism patients were treated with methimazole at a starting dose of 30 mg daily, and ophthalmopathy patients were treated with high-dose intravenous methylprednisolone. Study-wide findings and limitations: Most expanded thyroid clonotypes (frequency above 0.001) were also found in blood, which suggests that blood repertoires may mirror thyroid immune responses. A 13 V-J signature model separated ophthalmopathy from stable hyperthyroidism, with about 88% sensitivity and 81% to 83% specificity in cross-validation and 80%/75% in testing. Sample size was not statistically predetermined, and investigators were not blinded to group allocation. During validation, the model predicted progression to ophthalmopathy a median of about 6.5 months ahead of onset, with around 71% sensitivity and 72% to 85% specificity.

TCR beta CDR3 regions were amplified from RNA transcripts. The TCR CDR3 was subjected to a first round of RT-PCR using the HTBI primer set and the Qiagen OneStep RT-PCR kit. A second multiplex PCR round built the libraries, followed by size selection and purification. Libraries were sequenced paired-end with 100 bp reads on an Illumina HiSeq2000. Per the authors' processing: Raw data were processed with SOAPnuke, discarding reads with adapters, uncalled bases, mean Phred below 15, or no exact constant-primer or identifier match. COPE v1.2.5 was used to merge the high-quality paired reads, and each unique nucleotide sequence was defined as a clonotype. Clonotypes were aligned to IMGT TRBV, TRBD and TRBJ reference segments using MiTCR v1.1. Only V-J combinations with frequency above 0.0001, covering about 99% of repertoires, were analysed. The TCS score was defined as the ratio of F50 (clonal expansion) to E x V (chaos), calculated using BLOSUM62-based TCRdist between CDR3 peptides within each V-J. Welch's t-statistics and random forest reduced 450 to 600 V-J features to roughly 13, which were used in a naive Bayes classifier (R e1071). In TCRdb, the public reads were trimmed at Q25 with fastp and aligned with MiXCR, with productive beta chains retained. CDR3 protein duplicates are merged, each entry listing the most common genes and DNA. TCRdb's processing, not the study's, gives the V and J calls here. Across this sample there are approximately 700,000 distinct CDR3 sequences, with about 15% seen only once. 8.4% of the sample is in the top ten clones.

This clonotype was detected a few times. What antigen it recognizes has not been identified. The record has no base qualities; no much larger clone is one base away. V drops 3 bases and J drops 0 bases, leaving 9 bases in between. The CDR3 runs 14 residues from the cysteine to the phenylalanine. Left in the record is the CDR3 DNA by itself, 42 bases read in frame from the first base. Looking up the germline V gene yields CDR1 SGHNT and CDR2 YENEEA. Stable Graves' hyperthyroidism was defined as the absence of progression to ophthalmopathy over 18 months of follow-up. Hyperthyroidism patients were aged 18 to 65 years and newly diagnosed, with disease duration of less than 2 months. Patients with uncontrolled infections, other autoimmune diseases, pregnancy or lactation were excluded. Diagnoses were based on clinical symptoms, serum thyroxine and TRAb, thyroid ultrasound and orbital computed tomography. PBMCs were isolated from 10 ml of fresh peripheral blood by Ficoll-Paque density gradient centrifugation. Total RNA was extracted using Trizol reagent, and RNA quality was assessed on an Agilent 2100 Bioanalyzer.

Sequencing input: blood. The source of this sequence is a man between 18 and 35 years old with Graves' hyperthyroidism. The V and J segments used are TRBV11-3 and TRBJ2-7; TRBD2 might be the D gene, on 5 matching bases. CDR3 protein: CASSFGLHSYEQYF. The bases are TGTGCCAGCAGCTTCGGACTTCACTCCTACGAGCAGTACTTC.